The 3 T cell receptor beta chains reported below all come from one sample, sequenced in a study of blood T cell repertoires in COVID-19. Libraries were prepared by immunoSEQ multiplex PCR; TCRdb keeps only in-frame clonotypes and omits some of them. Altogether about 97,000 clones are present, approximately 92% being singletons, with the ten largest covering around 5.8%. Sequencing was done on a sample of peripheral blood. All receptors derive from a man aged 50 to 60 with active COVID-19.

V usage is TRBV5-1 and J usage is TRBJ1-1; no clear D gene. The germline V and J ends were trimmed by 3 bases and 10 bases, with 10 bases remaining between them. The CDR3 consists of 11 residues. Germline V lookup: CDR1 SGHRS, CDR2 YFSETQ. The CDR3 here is CASSSRGLAFF. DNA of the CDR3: TGCGCCAGCAGCTCCCGAGGGTTAGCTTTCTTT.

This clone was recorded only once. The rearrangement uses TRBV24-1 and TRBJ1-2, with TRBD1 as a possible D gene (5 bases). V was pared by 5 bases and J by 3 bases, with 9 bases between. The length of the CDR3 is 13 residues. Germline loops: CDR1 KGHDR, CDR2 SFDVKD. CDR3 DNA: TGTGCCACCAGTGCCAGGGAAGACTATGGCTACACCTTC. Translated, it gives CATSAREDYGYTF.

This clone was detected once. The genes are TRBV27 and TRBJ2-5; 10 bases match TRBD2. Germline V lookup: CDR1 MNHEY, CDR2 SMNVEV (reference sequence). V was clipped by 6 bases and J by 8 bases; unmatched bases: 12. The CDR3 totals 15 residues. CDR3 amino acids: CASRRGLADHSTQYF. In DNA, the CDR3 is TGTGCCAGCAGACGCGGACTAGCGGACCACTCAACCCAGTACTTC.